A selection of T cell receptor beta chains follows, all from one sample in a study of neurological immune-mediated disorders. Using its own MiXCR run on the 5' RACE reads, TCRdb lists one record per CDR3 protein. The sample lists tens of thousands of distinct CDR3 sequences; around an eighth were seen once. Sequencing was carried out using PBMCs. Receptors originate from a woman between 45 and 60 years old with HTLV-1-associated myelopathy (HAM/TSP). Both conserved end residues are part of each CDR3. The order of the fields is J gene, V gene, D gene, CDR3 length, clone size, CDR3 DNA, CDR3 protein. A D gene is named only where the DNA matches it firmly. A clone size is listed for some rows: how often the clone was seen (once, few, many), or a class if it is expanded.

TRBJ2-3 TRBV7-8 - 15 many TGTGCCAGCAGCTTAGGGGTCACTAGCACAGATACGCAGTATTTT CASSLGVTSTDTQYF
TRBJ2-5 TRBV20-1 - 11 few TGCAGTGGTCTAGTCGGCGAGACCCAGTACTTC CSGLVGETQYF
TRBJ2-5 TRBV5-6 - 15 many TGTGCCAGCAGCTTAGGAGCGGGACAGCAAGAGACCCAGTACTTC CASSLGAGQQETQYF
TRBJ1-1 TRBV5-1 - 16 many TGCGCCAGCAGCTTGAATGTGGGAACTGGGAACACTGAAGCTTTCTTT CASSLNVGTGNTEAFF
TRBJ1-5 TRBV5-1 - 14 many TGCGCCAGCAGCCCGTCGGGGGGGGGACAGCCCCAGCATTTT CASSPSGGGQPQHF
TRBJ2-7 TRBV5-1 - 12 many TGCGCCAGCAGGGATCAGTCCTACGAGCAGTACTTC CASRDQSYEQYF
TRBJ1-1 TRBV6-2/TRBV6-3 TRBD1 19 many TGTGCCAGCAGTTACTACCCCCGGGACAGGGGTGAGATGAACACTGAAGCTTTCTTT CASSYYPRDRGEMNTEAFF
TRBJ2-3 TRBV9 - 16 many TGTGCCAGCAGCGTAGCCCCGGCCCCTGGATCAGATACGCAGTATTTT CASSVAPAPGSDTQYF
TRBJ1-3 TRBV3-1 - 14 many TGTGCCAGCAGCCACCGTCAAGCTGGAAACACCATATATTTT CASSHRQAGNTIYF
TRBJ2-5 TRBV11-2 - 14 - TGTGCCAGCAGCTCGGTCTGGGCACCAGAGACCCAGTACTTC CASSSVWAPETQYF
TRBJ1-1 TRBV20-1 - 13 many TGCAGTGCTAGAAGCAGGGGGAACACTGAAGCTTTCTTT CSARSRGNTEAFF
TRBJ1-6 TRBV12-3/TRBV12-4 - 14 many TGTGCCAGCAGGGACGGCACCTATAATTCACCCCTCCACTTT CASRDGTYNSPLHF
TRBJ1-5 TRBV6-2/TRBV6-3 - 14 many TGTGCCAGCAGCGCCCCGGGAGCTTGGCAGCCCCAGCATTTT CASSAPGAWQPQHF
TRBJ1-1 TRBV7-2 TRBD1 14 many TGTGCCAGCAGCGCACAGGGGGCGGGAACTGAAGCTTTCTTT CASSAQGAGTEAFF
TRBJ1-1 TRBV12-3/TRBV12-4 - 14 many TGTGCCAGCAGTTTAGTTACGGGGACTACTGAAGCTTTCTTT CASSLVTGTTEAFF
TRBJ2-5 TRBV6-2/TRBV6-3 TRBD2 14 many TGTGCCAGCAGCTCTCTAGCGGGGCAAGAGACCCAGTACTTC CASSSLAGQETQYF
TRBJ1-2 TRBV4-3 - 15 many TGCGCCAGCAGCCAAGATCTGGGACGGCCCTATGGCTACACCTTC CASSQDLGRPYGYTF
TRBJ2-1 TRBV3-1 TRBD2 15 many TGTGCCAGCAGCCAAGTAGCGGGGGGGCCAAATGAGCAGTTCTTC CASSQVAGGPNEQFF
TRBJ1-6 TRBV7-9 TRBD1 14 many TGTGCCAGCAGCTCACAGGGGGCGAATTCACCCCTCCACTTT CASSSQGANSPLHF
TRBJ1-5 TRBV4-1 TRBD1 18 many TGCGCCAGCAGCCAAGGCCGGGGGACAGGGCGAAGCAATCAGCCCCAGCATTTT CASSQGRGTGRSNQPQHF
TRBJ2-1 TRBV6-1 TRBD2 14 many TGTGCCAGCATTCTAGCGGGGGGGGCGAATGAGCAGTTCTTC CASILAGGANEQFF
TRBJ2-4 TRBV2 TRBD1 14 many TGTGCCAGCAGGTCTCGCCGGGACAGCAACATTCAGTACTTC CASRSRRDSNIQYF
TRBJ2-1 TRBV5-1 - 13 many TGCGCCAGCAGCTTCAGGGGAGGGAATGAGCAGTTCTTC CASSFRGGNEQFF
TRBJ1-1 TRBV20-1 - 16 many TGCAGTGCCCCAAGGGGCAGTTCAGGCATGAACACTGAAGCTTTCTTT CSAPRGSSGMNTEAFF
TRBJ2-3 TRBV29-1 TRBD2 15 many TGCAGCGTTCTGGGGGGGGTCGAGATTACAGATACGCAGTATTTT CSVLGGVEITDTQYF
TRBJ1-1 TRBV5-1 - 14 many TGCGCCAGCAGCTTGCGGGGGTCGGGAACTGAAGCTTTCTTT CASSLRGSGTEAFF
TRBJ2-1 TRBV6-5 TRBD1 15 large TGTGCCAGCAGCCTAGACAGGGATACCTACAATGAGCAGTTCTTC CASSLDRDTYNEQFF
TRBJ1-5 TRBV6-5 - 13 many TGTGCCAGCAGTTACAGGAGCAATCAGCCCCAGCATTTT CASSYRSNQPQHF
TRBJ2-2 TRBV20-1 - 16 many TGCAGTGCTATTTTGGGGCCGGGACAAAAAACCGGGGAGCTGTTTTTT CSAILGPGQKTGELFF
TRBJ1-5 TRBV29-1 - 12 many TGCAGCGTTGGGTCCCAGGGGCAGCCCCAGCATTTT CSVGSQGQPQHF
TRBJ2-1 TRBV7-9 TRBD1 17 many TGTGCCAGCAGCCACCCTGGAGACAGGGGAAACTACAATGAGCAGTTCTTC CASSHPGDRGNYNEQFF
TRBJ2-2 TRBV7-9 TRBD1 16 many TGTGCCAGCAGCGCCCGACAGGGGGTGAACACCGGGGAGCTGTTTTTT CASSARQGVNTGELFF
TRBJ2-3 TRBV15 TRBD2 16 few TGTGCCACCAGCAGAGATTATGGGCGGGGGGTAGATACGCAGTATTTT CATSRDYGRGVDTQYF
TRBJ2-3 TRBV7-9 - 11 many TGTGCCAGCAGCAAGGCAGATACGCAGTATTTT CASSKADTQYF
TRBJ2-2 TRBV18 - 17 many TGTGCCAGCTCACCATTGACCCACACCTCGAACACCGGGGAGCTGTTTTTT CASSPLTHTSNTGELFF
TRBJ2-1 TRBV5-6 - 17 many TGTGCCAGCAGCTTGGTACTGAGCTCAGGGGTCTACAATGAGCAGTTCTTC CASSLVLSSGVYNEQFF
TRBJ2-2 TRBV7-2 - 15 few TGTGCCAGCAGCTTCGACAGGATGAACACCGGGGAGCTGTTTTTT CASSFDRMNTGELFF
TRBJ1-1 TRBV9 - 14 many TGTGCCAGCAGCGTAGGGGCGGGGGGGGATGAAGCTTTCTTT CASSVGAGGDEAFF
TRBJ1-5 TRBV6-6 - 13 - TGTGCCAGCATGGGGGATAGGGGTCAGCCCCAGCATTTT CASMGDRGQPQHF
TRBJ1-2 TRBV20-1 - 13 many TGCAGTGCTAGTATTCCAACCCAATCTGGCTACACCTTC CSASIPTQSGYTF
TRBJ2-5 TRBV18 - 13 many TGTGCCAGCTCACCTAGACTGGGAGAGACCCAGTACTTC CASSPRLGETQYF
TRBJ2-1 TRBV19 - 17 - TGTGCCAGTAGTACGCGGACCCCCAGGGGCATCGGCAATGAGCAGTTCTTC CASSTRTPRGIGNEQFF
TRBJ2-1 TRBV5-1 - 15 once TGCGCCAGCGCCCGGACGGAAAGCTCCTACAATGAGCAGTTCTTC CASARTESSYNEQFF
TRBJ2-2 TRBV6-2/TRBV6-3 TRBD2 14 many TGTGCCAGCAGGATAGTAGCGGGGGCCGGGGAGCTGTTTTTT CASRIVAGAGELFF
TRBJ1-5 TRBV28 TRBD1 17 many TGTGCCAGCGAATTGGACAGGACCTTGGCCCCCTATCAGCCCCAGCATTTT CASELDRTLAPYQPQHF
TRBJ2-5 TRBV29-1 TRBD1 14 many TGCAGCGTCGGGATCGACAGGGCTGGGGAGACCCAGTACTTC CSVGIDRAGETQYF
TRBJ2-3 TRBV5-6 TRBD2 18 - TGTGCCAGCAAGGGGCTAGCGGGTAATGCGGGGAGGACAGATACGCAGTATTTT CASKGLAGNAGRTDTQYF
TRBJ1-5 TRBV2 - 13 many TGTGCCAGCAGTGAATGGGGGGGGATGCCCCAGCATTTT CASSEWGGMPQHF
TRBJ2-1 TRBV4-2 - 14 many TGTGCCAGCAGCATTGGAAGGAGCTACAATGAGCAGTTCTTC CASSIGRSYNEQFF
TRBJ1-6 TRBV3-1 - 12 many TGTGCCAGCAGCCAAGTAGATTCACCCCTCCACTTT CASSQVDSPLHF
TRBJ2-3 TRBV6-1 - 14 many TGTGCCAGCAAGATAGGGGGGAGCACAGATACGCAGTATTTT CASKIGGSTDTQYF
TRBJ2-1 TRBV5-1 - 19 many TGCGCCAGCAGCTTGGCCCAGGCCACCGGGACCGTGAGGAACAATGAGCAGTTCTTC CASSLAQATGTVRNNEQFF
TRBJ2-1 TRBV9 TRBD2 17 many TGTGCCAGCAGCGTAGGCTGGCGGGGGGGCCGTGGTAATGAGCAGTTCTTC CASSVGWRGGRGNEQFF
TRBJ1-5 TRBV5-1 TRBD1 15 many TGCGCCAGCAGCCGGGGGACAGATAGCAATCAGCCCCAGCATTTT CASSRGTDSNQPQHF